This TCR beta chain was obtained from a study of post-analysis software for immune sequencing data. Unique-molecular-identifier-tagged TCR beta cDNA libraries were used. MiXCR, applied by TCRdb to the PCR reads, yields one record per CDR3 protein. The sample has about 540,000 distinct CDR3 sequences, less than 40% seen once; the top ten hold around 6.1%. Notes on the study in general: Among 4 or 5 TRBV segments more frequent in patients than controls were TRBV5-6, TRBV5-1 and TRBV20-1.

Germline V CDR1 and CDR2: SGHRS, YFSETQ. After removal of 4 bases from V and 4 bases from J, the junction contained 11 bases not matched to a gene. This CDR3 has 18 amino acids. For this clonotype: Its antigen is currently unknown.

Sequencing input: blood. This TCR was recovered from a girl under 18 with multiple sclerosis. The V and J genes are TRBV5-1 and TRBJ2-1; 13 nucleotides match TRBD2. In DNA, the CDR3 is TGCGCCAGCAGCACCTCGACTAGCGGGGGGAAGCGTTACAATGAGCAGTTCTTC. Translated, it gives CASSTSTSGGKRYNEQFF.